The rows below give T cell receptor beta chains drawn from one sample of a study of blood T cell repertoires in COVID-19. Some clones are missing from TCRdb's copy, which holds only in-frame ones; the method was immunoSEQ multiplex PCR. The sample records 100,000 to 120,000 clones, around 81% being singletons. Sequences were obtained from peripheral blood. All receptors derive from a woman aged 70-85 years with acute or convalescent COVID-19. Both conserved end residues are part of each CDR3. The order of the fields is CDR3 length, J gene, V gene, CDR3 protein.

15,TRBJ1-2,TRBV19,CASSIRTGSPDGYTF
15,TRBJ2-5,TRBV7-9,CASSLAGQLQETQYF
14,TRBJ1-2,TRBV9,CASSVDPGFYGYTF
14,TRBJ2-3,TRBV15,CATSTRTSTDTQYF
15,TRBJ2-2,TRBV6-6,CASKKDTSNTGELFF
14,TRBJ1-3,TRBV27,CASKLQGSGNTIYF
12,TRBJ2-7,TRBV6-6,CASSYTEGEQYF
15,TRBJ1-2,TRBV6-5,CASSSLRRDSYGYTF
13,TRBJ1-2,TRBV12-3/TRBV12-4,CASTNRQNYGYTF
12,TRBJ2-1,TRBV6-2/TRBV6-3,CASSSLYNEQFF
15,TRBJ2-5,TRBV2,CASSGRLAGKETQYF
15,TRBJ2-1,TRBV28,CASSGTSYDPNEQFF
16,TRBJ2-1,TRBV4-2,CASSQDYDLRLNEQFF
17,TRBJ2-6,TRBV5-5,CASSPRTDTSGANVLTF
15,TRBJ2-1,TRBV5-1,CASSAGAGSYNEQFF
16,TRBJ1-1,TRBV4-1,CASSQVAGLQGTEAFF
15,TRBJ1-4,TRBV6-1,CASSEALGAQEKLFF
15,TRBJ2-1,TRBV18,CASSPLSGANNEQFF
13,TRBJ2-6,TRBV6-2/TRBV6-3,CASSRDIDNVLTF
16,TRBJ1-5,TRBV27,CASSSAGGYGNQPQHF
16,TRBJ2-1,TRBV3-1/TRBV3-2,CASSQDGGWGHNEQFF
17,TRBJ2-7,TRBV7-6,CASSLVLSGTRQPEQYF
15,TRBJ2-1,TRBV18,CASSPWDRGPNEQFF
14,TRBJ2-7,TRBV7-8,CASSEREGSYEQYF
16,TRBJ1-4,TRBV5-1,CASSEIQGSEGEKLFF
17,TRBJ2-3,TRBV7-3,CASSLIPGTVSTDTQYF
14,TRBJ1-6,TRBV27,CASSLQGTNSPLHF
15,TRBJ2-2,TRBV9,CASKVGTSNTGELFF
11,TRBJ2-1,TRBV30,CAWSGSVEQFF
20,TRBJ1-2,TRBV15,CATSRFRASGDGGSYYGYTF
16,TRBJ2-3,TRBV9,CASSVGLAGGLPIGGF
15,TRBJ2-7,TRBV4-1,CASSQAAAYAYEQYF
16,TRBJ2-6,TRBV7-8,CASSLKGVAGANVLTF
14,TRBJ2-3,TRBV9,CASSVDRSTDTQYF
19,TRBJ1-5,TRBV27,CASSRRGENLRGGNQPQHF
14,TRBJ1-5,TRBV15,CATSPTGLNQPQHF
13,TRBJ1-2,TRBV6-2/TRBV6-3,CASSYRLGPGYTF
14,TRBJ1-3,TRBV19,CASRTGTAGNTIYF
17,TRBJ2-2,TRBV7-8,CASSPRWGRANTGELFF
19,TRBJ2-2,TRBV24-1,CATSGGTSGGAGDTGELFF
15,TRBJ2-2,TRBV5-1,CASSNLAGNTGELFF
15,TRBJ1-6,TRBV7-9,CASSLGQGNNSPLHF
16,TRBJ1-2,TRBV6-6,CASSYTTGGASYGYTF
12,TRBJ2-2,TRBV27,CASSSGWGELFF
15,TRBJ2-7,TRBV7-9,CASSLLAGETYEQYF
15,TRBJ2-7,TRBV9,CASSVDRTLSDEQYF
14,TRBJ1-2,TRBV19,CASSKTGVDYGYTF
16,TRBJ2-3,TRBV9,CASSGMGGLTTDTQYF
15,TRBJ2-7,TRBV15,CATSSQGTGPYEQYF
14,TRBJ2-2,TRBV28,CASSRGGHTGELFF
13,TRBJ1-2,TRBV7-9,CASSHEPREGYTF
12,TRBJ2-7,TRBV11-1,CASSSDRHEQYF
15,TRBJ2-1,TRBV4-3,CASSQVTGEYNEQFF
15,TRBJ2-2,TRBV5-5,CASSFRRSDTGELFF
16,TRBJ2-3,TRBV27,CASSLWGREETDTQYF
12,TRBJ2-5,TRBV7-9,CASSVTQETQYF
12,TRBJ2-3,TRBV28,CASSSGTSGRYF
15,TRBJ2-1,TRBV5-5,CASSSGQGLYNEQFF
15,TRBJ1-3,TRBV7-8,CASSRDRAPGNTIYF